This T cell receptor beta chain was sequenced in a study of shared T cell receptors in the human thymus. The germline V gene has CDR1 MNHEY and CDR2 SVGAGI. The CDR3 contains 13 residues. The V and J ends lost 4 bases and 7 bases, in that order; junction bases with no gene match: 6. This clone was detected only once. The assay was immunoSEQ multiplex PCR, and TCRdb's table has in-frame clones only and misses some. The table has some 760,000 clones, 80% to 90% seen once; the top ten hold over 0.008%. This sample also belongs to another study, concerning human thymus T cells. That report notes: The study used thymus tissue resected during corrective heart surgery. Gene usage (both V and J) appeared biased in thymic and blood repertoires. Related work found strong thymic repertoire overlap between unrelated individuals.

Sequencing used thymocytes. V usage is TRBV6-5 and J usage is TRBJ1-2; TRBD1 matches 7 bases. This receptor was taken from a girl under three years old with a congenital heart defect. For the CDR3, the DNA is TGTGCCAGCAGTTCAAGGGGGCGATTTGGCTACACCTTC. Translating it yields CASSSRGRFGYTF.